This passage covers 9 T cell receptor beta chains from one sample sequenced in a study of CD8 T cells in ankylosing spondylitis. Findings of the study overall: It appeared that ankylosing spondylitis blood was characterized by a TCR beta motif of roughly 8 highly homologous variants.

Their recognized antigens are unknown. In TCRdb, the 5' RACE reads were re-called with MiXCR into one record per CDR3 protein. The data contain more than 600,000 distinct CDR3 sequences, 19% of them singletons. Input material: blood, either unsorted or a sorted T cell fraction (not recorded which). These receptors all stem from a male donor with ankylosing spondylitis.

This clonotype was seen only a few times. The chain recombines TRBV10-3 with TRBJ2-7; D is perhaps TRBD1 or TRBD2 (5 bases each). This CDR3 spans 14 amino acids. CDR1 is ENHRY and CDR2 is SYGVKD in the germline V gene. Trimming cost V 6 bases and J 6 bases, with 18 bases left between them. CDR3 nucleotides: TGTGCCATCAGATACGGGACGTCCGGCGTCGAGCAGTACTTC. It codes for CAIRYGTSGVEQYF.

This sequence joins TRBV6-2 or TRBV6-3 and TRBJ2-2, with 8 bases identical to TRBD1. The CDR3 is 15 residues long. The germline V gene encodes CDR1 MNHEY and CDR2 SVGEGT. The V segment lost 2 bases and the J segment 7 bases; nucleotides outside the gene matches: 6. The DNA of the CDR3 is TGTGCCAGCAGTTACATCCCCGACAGGGGCGGGGAGCTGTTTTTT. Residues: CASSYIPDRGGELFF.

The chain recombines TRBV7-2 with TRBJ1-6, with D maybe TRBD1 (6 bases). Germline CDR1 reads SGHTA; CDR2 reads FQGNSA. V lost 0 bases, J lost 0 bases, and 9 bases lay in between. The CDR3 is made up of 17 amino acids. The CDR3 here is CASSLAGAGSYNSPLHF. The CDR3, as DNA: TGTGCCAGCAGCTTAGCGGGGGCCGGCTCCTATAATTCACCCCTCCACTTT.

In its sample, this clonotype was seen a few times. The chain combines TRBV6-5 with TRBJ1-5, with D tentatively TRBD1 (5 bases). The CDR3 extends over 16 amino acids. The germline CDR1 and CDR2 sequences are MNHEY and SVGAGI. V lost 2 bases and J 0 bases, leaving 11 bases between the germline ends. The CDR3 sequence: CASSYGGRNSNQPQHF. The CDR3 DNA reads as TGTGCCAGCAGTTACGGGGGGAGGAATAGCAATCAGCCCCAGCATTTT.

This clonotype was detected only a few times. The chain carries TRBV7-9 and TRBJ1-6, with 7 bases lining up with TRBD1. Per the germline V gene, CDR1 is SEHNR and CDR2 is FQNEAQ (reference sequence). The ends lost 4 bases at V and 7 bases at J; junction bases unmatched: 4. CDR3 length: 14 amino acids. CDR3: CASSSGQRNSPLHF. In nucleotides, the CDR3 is TGTGCCAGCAGCTCGGGACAGCGGAATTCACCCCTCCACTTT.

CDR3 amino acids: CSARDFFSGAGNYGYTF. As DNA, the CDR3 is TGCAGTGCTAGAGATTTTTTTTCAGGGGCGGGTAACTATGGCTACACCTTC. The chain employs TRBV20-1 and TRBJ1-2; weak D call: TRBD1 (6 bases). CDR1 and CDR2 (germline): DFQATT, SNEGSKA (reference sequence). The ends were cut back, 0 bases at V and 1 base at J, with 18 bases in the middle. This CDR3 comprises 17 residues.

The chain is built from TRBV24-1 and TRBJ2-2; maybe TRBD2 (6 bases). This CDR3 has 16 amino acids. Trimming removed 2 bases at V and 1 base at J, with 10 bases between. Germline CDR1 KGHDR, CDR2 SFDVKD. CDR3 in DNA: TGTGCCACCAGTGATTCGGGACTGGGGAACACCGGGGAGCTGTTTTTT. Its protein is CATSDSGLGNTGELFF.

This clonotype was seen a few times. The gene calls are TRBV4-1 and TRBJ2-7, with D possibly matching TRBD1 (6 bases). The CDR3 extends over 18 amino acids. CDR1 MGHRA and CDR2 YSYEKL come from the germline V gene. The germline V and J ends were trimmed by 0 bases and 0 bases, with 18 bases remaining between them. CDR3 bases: TGCGCCAGCAGCCAAGATTGGCTGAGGACAGCTAACTCCTACGAGCAGTACTTC. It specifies CASSQDWLRTANSYEQYF.

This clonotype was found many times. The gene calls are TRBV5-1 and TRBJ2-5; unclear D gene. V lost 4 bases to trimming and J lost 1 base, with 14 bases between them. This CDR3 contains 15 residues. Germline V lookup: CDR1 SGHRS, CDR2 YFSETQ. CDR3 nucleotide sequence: TGCGCCAGCAGCCCGGTGCCCGGCGGCCAAGAGACCCAGTACTTC. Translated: CASSPVPGGQETQYF.